These T cell receptor beta chains were read from a single sample in a study of glioma-infiltrating T cells after dendritic cell vaccination. Sequenced by immunoSEQ multiplex PCR; TCRdb stores in-frame clones only, minus some. The table records fewer than 85,000 clones, roughly 91% of them present only once. The sample in question was blood, obtained after dendritic cell vaccination. Every receptor here comes from a human donor with glioblastoma. Each CDR3 is given with its conserved first and last residue. The D gene is left open where the match is weak. Clone size is not always given. Where it is, it says once, few, many or a class for expanded clones.

>TRBV11-3|TRBD2|.|TRBJ2-7
CASSLYGGSGEQYF
TGTGCCAGCAGCTTATATGGCGGGAGCGGCGAGCAGTACTTC
>TRBV5-1|.|.|TRBJ1-1
CASSTLGEVNTEAFF
TGCGCCAGCAGCACCCTGGGGGAGGTGAACACTGAAGCTTTCTTT
>TRBV5-1|.|.|TRBJ2-7
CASSLAGPAYEQYF
TGCGCCAGCAGCTTGGCAGGGCCCGCCTACGAGCAGTACTTC
>TRBV5-1|.|.|TRBJ1-1
CASSLGRGTEAFF
TGCGCCAGCAGCTTAGGCAGGGGCACTGAAGCTTTCTTT
>TRBV7-9|TRBD2|.|TRBJ2-1
CASSFPTSGTDNEQFF
TGTGCCAGCAGCTTCCCGACTAGCGGGACCGACAATGAGCAGTTCTTC
>TRBV7-8|TRBD1|.|TRBJ2-7
CASRRDSYTYEQYF
TGTGCCAGCAGAAGGGACAGTTATACCTACGAGCAGTACTTC
>TRBV5-6|TRBD2|.|TRBJ2-5
CASSLVGSGGMETQYF
TGTGCCAGCAGCTTAGTCGGGAGCGGGGGAATGGAGACCCAGTACTTC
>TRBV14|.|.|TRBJ2-5
CASSRFVQGTRETQYF
TGTGCCAGCAGCCGATTCGTACAGGGTACAAGGGAGACCCAGTACTTC
>TRBV6-5|.|.|TRBJ2-1
CASSYQSGEQFF
TGTGCCAGCAGTTACCAGAGCGGCGAGCAGTTCTTC
>TRBV28|.|few|TRBJ1-4
CASRPTGLGEKLFF
TGTGCCAGCAGGCCGACAGGTCTGGGTGAAAAACTGTTTTTT
>TRBV4-1|TRBD1|.|TRBJ1-2
CASSQVLVPTRTGNYGYTF
TGCGCCAGCAGCCAAGTGTTGGTTCCCACTCGGACAGGAAACTATGGCTACACCTTC
>TRBV18|TRBD1|.|TRBJ2-3
CASSRPGQPTDTQYF
TGTGCCAGCTCACGACCGGGACAGCCCACAGATACGCAGTATTTT
>TRBV5-4|.|.|TRBJ2-7
CASSPKDSPYEQYF
TGTGCCAGCAGCCCCAAGGACTCCCCCTACGAGCAGTACTTC
>TRBV27|TRBD2|.|TRBJ2-1
CASSGGGLAVYNEQFF
TGTGCCAGCAGCGGTGGTGGGCTAGCGGTTTACAATGAGCAGTTCTTC
>TRBV5-1|.|.|TRBJ2-3
CASSLAAGVTLTDTQYF
TGCGCCAGCAGCTTGGCGGCAGGGGTAACCCTCACAGATACGCAGTATTTT
>TRBV5-1|.|.|TRBJ2-7
CASSSTVTGTFTYEQYF
TGCGCCAGCAGCTCAACGGTCACCGGGACATTTACCTACGAGCAGTACTTC
>TRBV7-8|.|.|TRBJ1-1
CASSSGQRTEAFF
TGTGCCAGCAGCTCAGGACAGCGGACTGAAGCTTTCTTT
>TRBV5-4|TRBD1|.|TRBJ1-2
CASSRGQGNNYGYTF
TGTGCCAGCAGCCGGGGACAGGGTAACAACTATGGCTACACCTTC